This T cell receptor beta chain is drawn from a study of response to subunit inactivated influenza vaccine. The CDR3 spans 16 residues. The germline V gene encodes CDR1 LNHNV and CDR2 YYDKDF (reference sequence). For this clonotype: Its antigen is not known. A read error may produce the germline difference seen at one junction end.

TCRdb reanalysed the RT-PCR reads using MiXCR and keeps one entry per CDR3 protein. The top ten hold approximately 3% of the sample, which has 500,000 to 550,000 distinct CDR3 sequences, roughly a quarter seen once. The study, taken as a whole, reports: The authors offered the suggestion that each seasonal influenza vaccination recruits few new T cells.

A further study also used this sample, focusing on T cells expressing NK-cell markers. That source adds: In generating TCR beta cDNA, 5'RACE template switching with UMIs was used.

This specimen was CD4+ T cells sorted from PBMCs, taken 11 to 12 days after vaccination. This chain connects TRBV15 to TRBJ2-5; TRBD1 or TRBD2 may be the D gene (5 bases each). The clonotype was recovered from a man aged 50-59 years who received an inactivated influenza vaccine. As DNA, the CDR3 is TGTGCCAGCAGCAGAGATCGCGGGCAGGGTCGAGAGACCCAGTACTTC. This gives the protein CASSRDRGQGRETQYF. Based on the CDR3 plus reference TRBV15 and TRBJ2-5, the full variable domain is DAMVIQNPRYQVTQFGKPVTLSCSQTLNHNVMYWYQQKSSQAPKLLFHYYDKDFNNEADTPDNFQSRRPNTSFCFLDIRSPGLGDTAMYLCASSRDRGQGRETQYFGPGTRLLVL.